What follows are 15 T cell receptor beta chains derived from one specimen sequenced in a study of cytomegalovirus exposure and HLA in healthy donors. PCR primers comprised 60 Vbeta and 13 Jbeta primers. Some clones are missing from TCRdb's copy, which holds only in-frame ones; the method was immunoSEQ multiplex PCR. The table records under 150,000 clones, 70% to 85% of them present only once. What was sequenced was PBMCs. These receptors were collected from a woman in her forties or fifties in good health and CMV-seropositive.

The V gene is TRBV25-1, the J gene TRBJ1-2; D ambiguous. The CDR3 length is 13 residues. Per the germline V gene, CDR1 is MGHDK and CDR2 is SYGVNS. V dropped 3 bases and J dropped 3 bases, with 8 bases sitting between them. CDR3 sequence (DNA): TGTGCCAGCAGTGATTTCACTCACTATGGCTACACCTTC. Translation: CASSDFTHYGYTF.

CDR3 DNA sequence: TGTGCCAGCAGTGGTGGGACAGGGTTTGGCACTGAAGCTTTCTTT. This encodes CASSGGTGFGTEAFF. The chain employs TRBV7-2 and TRBJ1-1; 9 bases are a match to TRBD1. Germline CDR1 SGHTA, CDR2 FQGNSA. This CDR3 comprises 15 residues. The J segment lost 4 bases and the V segment lost 6 bases, leaving 9 bases of the junction unmatched. Supplemented by reference TRBV7-2 and TRBJ1-1, the full variable domain reads GAGVSQSPSNKVTEKGKDVELRCDPISGHTALYWYRQSLGQGLEFLIYFQGNSAPDKSGLPSDRFSAERTGGSVSTLTIQRTQQEDSAVYLCASSGGTGFGTEAFFGQGTRLTVV.

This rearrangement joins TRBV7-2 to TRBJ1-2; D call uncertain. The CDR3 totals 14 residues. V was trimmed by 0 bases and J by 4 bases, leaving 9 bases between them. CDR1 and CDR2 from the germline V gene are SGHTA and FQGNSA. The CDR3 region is CASSLAGRGYGYTF. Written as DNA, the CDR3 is TGTGCCAGCAGCTTAGCTGGCAGAGGCTATGGCTACACCTTC.

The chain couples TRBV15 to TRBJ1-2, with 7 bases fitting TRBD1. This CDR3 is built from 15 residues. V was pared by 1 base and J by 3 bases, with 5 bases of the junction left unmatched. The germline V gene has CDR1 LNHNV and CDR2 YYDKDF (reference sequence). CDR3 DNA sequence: TGTGCCACCAGCAGAGGACAGGGAATCCACTATGGCTACACCTTC. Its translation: CATSRGQGIHYGYTF.

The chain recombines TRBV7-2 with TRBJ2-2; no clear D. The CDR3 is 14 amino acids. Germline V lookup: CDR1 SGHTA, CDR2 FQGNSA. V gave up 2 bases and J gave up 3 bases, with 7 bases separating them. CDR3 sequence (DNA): TGTGCCAGCAGCTTACCCCGGGACACCGGGGAGCTGTTTTTT. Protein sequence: CASSLPRDTGELFF. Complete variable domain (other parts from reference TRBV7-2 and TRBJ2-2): GAGVSQSPSNKVTEKGKDVELRCDPISGHTALYWYRQSLGQGLEFLIYFQGNSAPDKSGLPSDRFSAERTGGSVSTLTIQRTQQEDSAVYLCASSLPRDTGELFFGEGSRLTVL.

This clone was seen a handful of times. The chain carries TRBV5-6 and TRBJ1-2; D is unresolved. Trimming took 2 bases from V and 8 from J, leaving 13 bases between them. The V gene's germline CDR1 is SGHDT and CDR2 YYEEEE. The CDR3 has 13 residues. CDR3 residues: CASSLDPPGGYTF. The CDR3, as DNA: TGTGCCAGCAGCTTAGACCCTCCGGGGGGCTACACCTTC.

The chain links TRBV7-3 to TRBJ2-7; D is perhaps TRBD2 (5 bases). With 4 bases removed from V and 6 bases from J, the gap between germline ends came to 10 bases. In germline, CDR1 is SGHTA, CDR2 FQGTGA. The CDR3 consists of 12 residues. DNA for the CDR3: TGTGCCAGCAGCTCTAGCTCGGTCGAGCAGTACTTC. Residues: CASSSSSVEQYF.

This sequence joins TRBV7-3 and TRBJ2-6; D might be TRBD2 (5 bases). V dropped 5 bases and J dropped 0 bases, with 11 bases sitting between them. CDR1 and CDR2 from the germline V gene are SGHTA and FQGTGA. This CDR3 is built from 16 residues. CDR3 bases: TGTGCCAGCAGCCAAGCGGCCGGCTCTGGGGCCAACGTCCTGACTTTC. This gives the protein CASSQAAGSGANVLTF.

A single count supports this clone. In nucleotides, the CDR3 is TGCGCCAGCAGCTTGGCCCTCAGACACCCTTCTAACTATGGCTACACCTTC. Translation: CASSLALRHPSNYGYTF. The gene calls are TRBV5-1 and TRBJ1-2; D uncertain. V shed 0 bases and J shed 0 bases, with 15 bases lying between them. The CDR3 contains 17 residues. Germline CDR1 and CDR2: SGHRS and YFSETQ.

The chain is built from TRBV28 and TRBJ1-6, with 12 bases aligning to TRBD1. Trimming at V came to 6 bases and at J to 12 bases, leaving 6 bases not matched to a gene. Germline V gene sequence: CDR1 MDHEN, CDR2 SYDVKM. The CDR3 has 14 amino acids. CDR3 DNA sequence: TGTGCCAGCAGCCAGGGGACAGGGGGCAAACCCCTCCACTTT. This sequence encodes CASSQGTGGKPLHF.

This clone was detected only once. The CDR3 spells CASSPQAPIGYTF. CDR3 nucleotide sequence: TGTGCCAGCAGTCCCCAAGCCCCAATTGGCTACACCTTC. J is TRBJ1-2 and V is TRBV7-2, with D hard to call. The CDR3 loop spans 13 amino acids. In germline, CDR1 is SGHTA, CDR2 FQGNSA. The germline V and J ends were trimmed by 6 bases and 7 bases, with 15 bases remaining between them.

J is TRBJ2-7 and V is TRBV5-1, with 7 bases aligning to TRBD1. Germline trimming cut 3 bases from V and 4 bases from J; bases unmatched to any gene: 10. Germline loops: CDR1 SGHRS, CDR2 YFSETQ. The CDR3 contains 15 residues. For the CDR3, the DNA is TGCGCCAGCAGCTCAATTCCACAGGGGAAATACGAGCAGTACTTC. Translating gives CASSSIPQGKYEQYF. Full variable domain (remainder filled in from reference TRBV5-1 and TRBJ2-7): KAGVTQTPRYLIKTRGQQVTLSCSPISGHRSVSWYQQTPGQGLQFLFEYFSETQRNKGNFPGRFSGRQFSNSRSEMNVSTLELGDSALYLCASSSIPQGKYEQYFGPGTRLTVT.

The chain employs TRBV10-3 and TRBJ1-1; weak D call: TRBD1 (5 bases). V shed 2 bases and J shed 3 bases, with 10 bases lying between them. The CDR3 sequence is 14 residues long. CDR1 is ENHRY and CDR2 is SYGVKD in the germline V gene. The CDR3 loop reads CAISERVRDTEAFF. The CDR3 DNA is TGTGCCATCAGTGAGAGGGTCAGGGACACTGAAGCTTTCTTT.

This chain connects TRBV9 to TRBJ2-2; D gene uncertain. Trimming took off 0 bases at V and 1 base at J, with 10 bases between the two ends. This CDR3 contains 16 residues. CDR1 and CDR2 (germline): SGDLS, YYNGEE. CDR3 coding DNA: TGTGCCAGCAGCGTAGCTCCAGGTATGAACACCGGGGAGCTGTTTTTT. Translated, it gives CASSVAPGMNTGELFF.

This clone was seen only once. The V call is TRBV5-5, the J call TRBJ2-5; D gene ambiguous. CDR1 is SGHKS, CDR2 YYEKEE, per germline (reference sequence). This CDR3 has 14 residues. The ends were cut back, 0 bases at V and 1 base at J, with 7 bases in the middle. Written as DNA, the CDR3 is TGTGCCAGCAGCTTGGTGGGCCTCCAAGAGACCCAGTACTTC. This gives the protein CASSLVGLQETQYF.